The T cell receptor (beta chain) under discussion was sequenced for a study of T-cell memory formation after mild COVID-19. TCRdb ran MiXCR on the 5' RACE reads and lists one entry per CDR3 protein. Here the sample spans 210,000 or so distinct CDR3 sequences, over 9.5% being singletons. J gave up 9 bases and V 5 bases, and 7 bases lay outside the gene matches. This CDR3 comprises 13 residues. Germline-derived CDR1 and CDR2 are SEHNR and FQNEAQ (reference sequence). The chain joins TRBV7-9 to TRBJ2-5; TRBD2 matches 9 bases. Specimen: PBMCs or a T cell subset sorted from them (not recorded which). This receptor was identified in a man aged 18-30 years who had mild COVID-19 (a few samples of this study predate the infection). Cell type and time point are not known. The CDR3 coding sequence is TGTGCCAGCAGCCGAGCGGGGGGCCCTGCCCAGTACTTC. It yields the protein CASSRAGGPAQYF.